This T cell receptor beta chain was found in a study of shared clonotypes between healthy human individuals. Sequenced by immunoSEQ multiplex PCR; TCRdb stores in-frame clones only, minus some. The profile covers approximately 2.5 million clones, with over 85% appearing a single time and 0.36% taken by the ten largest. CDR3 length: 15 residues. The V and J ends lost 4 bases and 2 bases, in that order; junction bases with no gene match: 5. Per germline, CDR1 SGHRS and CDR2 YFSETQ. Sequenced sample: naive CD4+ T cells from PBMCs. Indicated subset: CD45RA+ positively selected. This chain joins TRBV5-1 and TRBJ2-5; 10 bases line up with TRBD1. This TCR derives from a man aged 18-30 years in good health. Some clones in this sample may be carry-over from other donors' samples. The CDR3 protein is CASSGGQGKQETQYF. CDR3 coding DNA: TGCGCCAGCAGCGGGGGACAGGGGAAGCAAGAGACCCAGTACTTC.